This entry features one T cell receptor (beta chain) sequence. This sample was included in a study of blood T cell repertoires in COVID-19. The assay was immunoSEQ multiplex PCR, and TCRdb's table has in-frame clones only and misses some. The data show 95,000 to 130,000 clones, roughly 85% seen once. Input material: peripheral blood. The clonotype originates from a man aged 25-45 years with acute or convalescent COVID-19.

The chain's CDR3 is CASQGTNYSSEQFF. DNA of the CDR3: TGTGCCTCCCAGGGGACGAACTATTCCAGTGAGCAGTTCTTC. The rearrangement links TRBV10-3 to TRBJ2-1, with D tentatively TRBD1 (6 bases). Germline V gene data show CDR1 as ENHRY and CDR2 as SYGVKD. This CDR3 spans 14 amino acids. The V end was cut by 11 bases, the J end by 9 bases, with 23 bases between.